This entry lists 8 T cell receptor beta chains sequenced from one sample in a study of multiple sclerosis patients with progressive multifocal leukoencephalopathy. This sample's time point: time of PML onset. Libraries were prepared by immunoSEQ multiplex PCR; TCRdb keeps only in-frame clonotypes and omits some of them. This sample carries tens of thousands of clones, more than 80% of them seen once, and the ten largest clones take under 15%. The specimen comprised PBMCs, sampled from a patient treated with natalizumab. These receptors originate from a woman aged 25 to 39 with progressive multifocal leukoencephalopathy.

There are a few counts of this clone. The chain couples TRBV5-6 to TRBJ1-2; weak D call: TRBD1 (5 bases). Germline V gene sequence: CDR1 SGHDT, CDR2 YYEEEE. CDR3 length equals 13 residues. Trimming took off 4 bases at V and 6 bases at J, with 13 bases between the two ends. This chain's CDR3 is CASSQAGGNGYTF. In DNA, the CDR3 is TGTGCCAGCAGCCAGGCGGGGGGAAATGGCTACACCTTC. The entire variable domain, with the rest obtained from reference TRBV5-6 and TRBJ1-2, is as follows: DAGVTQSPTHLIKTRGQQVTLRCSPKSGHDTVSWYQQALGQGPQFIFQYYEEEERQRGNFPDRFSGHQFPNYSSELNVNALLLGDSALYLCASSQAGGNGYTFGSGTRLTVV.

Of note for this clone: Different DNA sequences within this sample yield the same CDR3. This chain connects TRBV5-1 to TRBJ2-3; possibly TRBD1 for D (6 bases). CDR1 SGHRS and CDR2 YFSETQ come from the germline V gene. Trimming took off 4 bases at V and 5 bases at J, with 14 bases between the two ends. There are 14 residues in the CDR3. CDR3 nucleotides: TGCGCCAGCAGCGTGGGACAACGGGGAGATACGCAGTATTTT. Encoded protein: CASSVGQRGDTQYF.

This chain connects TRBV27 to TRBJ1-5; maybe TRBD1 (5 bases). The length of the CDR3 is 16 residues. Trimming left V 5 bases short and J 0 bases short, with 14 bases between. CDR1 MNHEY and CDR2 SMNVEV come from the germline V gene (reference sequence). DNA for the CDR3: TGTGCCAGCAGTCCAGGCGGGACGCATAGCAATCAGCCCCAGCATTTT. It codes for CASSPGGTHSNQPQHF.

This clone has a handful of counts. The CDR3 DNA reads TGTGCCAGCAGTGGCGGGGGAGGGGGAGAGACCCAGTACTTC. Its translation: CASSGGGGGETQYF. The gene calls are TRBV2 and TRBJ2-5; perhaps TRBD2 as D (7 bases). The germline V and J ends were trimmed by 4 bases and 4 bases, with 13 bases remaining between them. Germline loops: CDR1 SNHLY, CDR2 FYNNEI. This CDR3 spans 14 amino acids.

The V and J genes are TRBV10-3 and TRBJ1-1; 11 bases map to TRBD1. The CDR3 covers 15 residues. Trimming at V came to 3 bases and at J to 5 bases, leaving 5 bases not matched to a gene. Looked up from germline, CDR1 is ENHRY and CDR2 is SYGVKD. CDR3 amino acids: CAISEGQGARTEAFF. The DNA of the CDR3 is TGTGCCATCAGTGAAGGACAGGGGGCGCGTACTGAAGCTTTCTTT.

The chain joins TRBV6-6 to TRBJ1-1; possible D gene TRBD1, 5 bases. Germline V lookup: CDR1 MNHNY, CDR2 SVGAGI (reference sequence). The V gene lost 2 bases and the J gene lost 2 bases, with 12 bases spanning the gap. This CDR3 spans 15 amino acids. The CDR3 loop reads CASSYPGTVNTEAFF. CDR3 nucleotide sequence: TGTGCCAGCAGTTACCCGGGGACGGTTAACACTGAAGCTTTCTTT.

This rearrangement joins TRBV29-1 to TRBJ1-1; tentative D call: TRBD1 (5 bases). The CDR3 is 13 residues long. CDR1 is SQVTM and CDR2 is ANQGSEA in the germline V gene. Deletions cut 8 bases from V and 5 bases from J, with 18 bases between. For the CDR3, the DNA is TGCAGCTATCGGGAGGGGCGCTCTACTGAAGCTTTCTTT. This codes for CSYREGRSTEAFF.

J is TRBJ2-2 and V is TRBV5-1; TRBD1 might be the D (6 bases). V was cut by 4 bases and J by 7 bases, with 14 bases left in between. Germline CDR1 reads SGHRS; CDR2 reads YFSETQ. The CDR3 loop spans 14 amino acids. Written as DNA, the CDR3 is TGCGCCAGCAGCAAGGGGACATATAACGGGGAGCTGTTTTTT. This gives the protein CASSKGTYNGELFF.